The 22 T cell receptor beta chains below come from one sample, sequenced in a study of T cell changes during pregnancy in multiple sclerosis. The table came from immunoSEQ multiplex PCR; TCRdb's copy has only in-frame clones and leaves some out. The data contain approximately 80,000 clones, 80% to 95% of them seen just once; the ten biggest clones take up about 0.8%. The material was peripheral blood, obtained in the second trimester of pregnancy. Receptors originate from a female donor in good health, enrolled as a control in a pregnancy study.

The chain joins TRBV4-3 to TRBJ2-3; the D gene is possibly TRBD1 (5 bases). CDR3 length: 19 amino acids. CDR1 and CDR2 from the germline V gene are LGHNA and YSLEER. V was trimmed by 0 bases and J by 0 bases, leaving 19 bases between them. This CDR3 is CASSQEKNGRAYSTDTQYF. In DNA form, the CDR3 reads TGCGCCAGCAGCCAAGAAAAGAATGGCAGGGCTTATAGCACAGATACGCAGTATTTT.

The chain combines TRBV4-3 with TRBJ2-3; 7 bases agree with TRBD2. The V and J ends lost 4 bases and 6 bases, in that order; junction bases with no gene match: 16. This CDR3 region has 17 residues. Germline lookup yields CDR1 LGHNA and CDR2 YSLEER. The CDR3 coding sequence is TGCGCCAGCAGCCCGGGTAGGACTAGGGGATTTCCCGATACGCAGTATTTT. Amino acids: CASSPGRTRGFPDTQYF.

The chain joins TRBV5-1 to TRBJ1-1; D is undetermined. V lost 0 bases to trimming and J lost 1 base, with 13 bases between them. The germline CDR1 and CDR2 sequences are SGHRS and YFSETQ. CDR3 size: 16 residues. CDR3 coding DNA: TGCGCCAGCAGCTTGGGGCTTAGAGAGGGGAACACTGAAGCTTTCTTT. This encodes CASSLGLREGNTEAFF.

CDR3 amino acids: CASSLIGANEQFF. The CDR3 DNA reads as TGTGCCAGCAGCTTAATAGGGGCCAATGAGCAGTTCTTC. This chain joins TRBV7-3 and TRBJ2-1; tentative D call: TRBD1 (5 bases). The CDR3 sequence is 13 residues long. Germline lookup yields CDR1 SGHTA and CDR2 FQGTGA. V was clipped by 1 base and J by 6 bases, with 7 bases between them.

The chain employs TRBV5-1 and TRBJ1-1; D is unresolved. The V and J ends lost 1 base and 0 bases respectively, with 10 bases between them. CDR1 is SGHRS and CDR2 is YFSETQ in the germline V gene. This CDR3 region has 15 residues. CDR3: CASSLTGAMNTEAFF. DNA for the CDR3: TGCGCCAGCAGCTTGACGGGAGCTATGAACACTGAAGCTTTCTTT. The full variable domain, rest sourced from reference TRBV5-1 and TRBJ1-1, is KAGVTQTPRYLIKTRGQQVTLSCSPISGHRSVSWYQQTPGQGLQFLFEYFSETQRNKGNFPGRFSGRQFSNSRSEMNVSTLELGDSALYLCASSLTGAMNTEAFFGQGTRLTVV.

The CDR3: CASSPVSLTDTQYF. The CDR3 DNA reads TGTGCCAGCTCACCTGTCTCCCTTACAGATACGCAGTATTTT. J is TRBJ2-3 and V is TRBV18, with D unresolved. The CDR3 runs 14 residues. Trimming removed 3 bases at V and 3 bases at J, with 10 bases between. In germline, CDR1 is KGHSH, CDR2 LQKENI.

Concerning this clone itself: Other DNA sequences in this sample translate to the same CDR3. V gene TRBV9 combines with J gene TRBJ1-3; 7 positions match TRBD1. Per germline, CDR1 SGDLS and CDR2 YYNGEE. The CDR3 is made up of 14 amino acids. V lost 3 bases to trimming and J lost 1 base; unmatched junction nucleotides: 1. This CDR3 reads CASSAGGSGNTIYF. The CDR3 coding sequence is TGTGCCAGCAGCGCAGGGGGATCTGGAAACACCATATATTTT.

This chain connects TRBV10-3 to TRBJ1-1; 7 bases are shared with TRBD1. Germline V CDR1 and CDR2: ENHRY, SYGVKD. V was clipped by 4 bases and J by 6 bases; unmatched bases: 11. CDR3 size: 15 residues. CDR3 residues: CAISGGGRGRPEAFF. The CDR3 DNA follows: TGTGCCATCAGTGGAGGGGGCAGGGGTAGGCCTGAAGCTTTCTTT.

CDR3 region: CASSSGGSYEQYF. Here the CDR3 DNA reads TGTGCCAGCAGCTCTGGCGGTTCCTACGAGCAGTACTTC. The chain uses TRBV7-9 and TRBJ2-7; D unclear. Trimming took 4 bases from V and 1 from J, leaving 8 bases between them. The length of the CDR3 is 13 residues. From germline, CDR1 is SEHNR and CDR2 FQNEAQ (reference sequence).

V and J are TRBV27 and TRBJ1-6; the D is unclear. The CDR3 length is 15 residues. The V end was cut by 5 bases, the J end by 5 bases, with 13 bases between. CDR1 is MNHEY and CDR2 is SMNVEV in the germline V gene (reference sequence). In DNA form, the CDR3 reads TGTGCCAGCAGTACCCGGGGATCTGATAATTCACCCCTCCACTTT. As protein: CASSTRGSDNSPLHF.

The chain links TRBV30 to TRBJ1-1, with D maybe TRBD1 (6 bases). V gave up 2 bases and J gave up 1 base, with 14 bases separating them. The CDR3 runs 15 residues. Germline V gene data show CDR1 as GTSNPN and CDR2 as SVGIG (reference sequence). The CDR3 DNA is TGTGCCTGGAGTCGGGGGGGGACACGGAACACTGAAGCTTTCTTT. Amino acids: CAWSRGGTRNTEAFF.

The chain combines TRBV11-2 with TRBJ2-1, with TRBD2 identical over 7 bases. This CDR3 spans 15 amino acids. After removal of 5 bases from V and 3 bases from J, the junction contained 7 bases not matched to a gene. CDR1 SGHAT and CDR2 FQNNGV come from the germline V gene. As DNA, the CDR3 is TGTGCCAGCAGCCTGAGAAGCGGGGACTACAATGAGCAGTTCTTC. The encoded protein is CASSLRSGDYNEQFF.

The J gene is TRBJ1-5, the V gene TRBV4-3; 11 nucleotides match TRBD1. J lost 7 bases, V lost 2 bases, and 7 bases had no gene match. The CDR3 spans 16 residues. From germline, CDR1 is LGHNA and CDR2 YSLEER. The chain's CDR3 is CASSQLGQGEDQPQHF. The DNA for the CDR3 is TGCGCCAGCAGCCAATTGGGACAGGGGGAGGACCAGCCCCAGCATTTT.

The chain recombines TRBV19 with TRBJ1-1; possible D gene TRBD1, 5 bases. V was shortened by 0 bases and J by 0 bases, with 23 bases between the two germline ends. The CDR3 has 20 amino acids. In germline, CDR1 is LNHDA, CDR2 SQIVND (reference sequence). The CDR3 spells CASSIDPDTGGEFMNTEAFF. CDR3 coding DNA: TGTGCCAGTAGTATAGATCCTGATACGGGAGGGGAGTTCATGAACACTGAAGCTTTCTTT. Drawing the rest from reference TRBV19 and TRBJ1-1, the complete variable domain is DGGITQSPKYLFRKEGQNVTLSCEQNLNHDAMYWYRQDPGQGLRLIYYSQIVNDFQKGDIAEGYSVSREKKESFPLTVTSAQKNPTAFYLCASSIDPDTGGEFMNTEAFFGQGTRLTVV.

The gene calls are TRBV30 and TRBJ2-3; no clear D gene. The CDR3 has 14 amino acids. Trimming removed 4 bases at V and 0 bases at J, with 11 bases between. Looked up from germline, CDR1 is GTSNPN and CDR2 is SVGIG (reference sequence). CDR3 sequence reads: CAWTTLTSTDTQYF. CDR3 nucleotide sequence: TGTGCCTGGACGACTTTAACTAGCACAGATACGCAGTATTTT.

J is TRBJ1-6 and V is TRBV6-1; D is possibly TRBD1 (5 bases). CDR3 length equals 13 residues. Trimming removed 3 bases from V and 7 bases from J, with 7 bases in between. CDR1 is MNHNS, CDR2 SASEGT, per germline. The CDR3 DNA follows: TGTGCCAGCAGTGACAGGGAAAATTCACCCCTCCACTTT. It is translated as CASSDRENSPLHF.

The CDR3 sequence: CASSFPNSGNSPLHF. The CDR3 coding sequence is TGTGCCAGCAGCTTCCCAAACAGTGGGAATTCACCCCTCCACTTT. The chain combines TRBV5-6 with TRBJ1-6; D is uncertain. From germline, CDR1 is SGHDT and CDR2 YYEEEE. CDR3 size: 15 residues. V lost 2 bases and J 7 bases, leaving 13 bases between the germline ends.

The chain has TRBV5-1 and TRBJ2-1; the match to TRBD2 covers 9 bases. Germline-derived CDR1 and CDR2 are SGHRS and YFSETQ. The CDR3 has 14 amino acids. The ends lost 2 bases at V and 7 bases at J; junction bases unmatched: 4. This chain's CDR3 is CASSFAGGANEQFF. The CDR3 DNA sequence: TGCGCCAGCAGCTTCGCGGGGGGGGCAAATGAGCAGTTCTTC.

The CDR3 loop reads CASSLVLRGGYQETQYF. CDR3 coding DNA: TGTGCCAGCAGCTTGGTCCTCCGGGGGGGGTACCAAGAGACCCAGTACTTC. The chain has TRBV5-6 and TRBJ2-5, with TRBD2 identical over 8 bases. Germline CDR1 reads SGHDT; CDR2 reads YYEEEE. After removal of 0 bases from V and 0 bases from J, the junction contained 7 bases not matched to a gene. The CDR3 sequence is 17 residues long.

The chain employs TRBV2 and TRBJ1-5, with 9 bases aligning to TRBD1. V shed 4 bases, J shed 1 base, and the junction held 5 bases outside the gene matches. CDR1 SNHLY and CDR2 FYNNEI come from the germline V gene. The CDR3 loop spans 16 amino acids. In nucleotides, the CDR3 is TGTGCCAGCAGTGGGACAGGGGACTTGAGCAATCAGCCCCAGCATTTT. It is translated as CASSGTGDLSNQPQHF.

The CDR3 DNA reads TGCGCCAGCAGCTTGGAGGGACAGGGTGACGGCTACACCTTC. Protein: CASSLEGQGDGYTF. The V gene is TRBV5-1, the J gene TRBJ1-2; 9 bases are shared with TRBD1. CDR1 is SGHRS, CDR2 YFSETQ, per germline. The CDR3 loop spans 14 amino acids. V gave up 0 bases and J gave up 8 bases; unmatched junction bases: 5.

The CDR3 loop reads CASSLVPGPYGYTF. The CDR3 DNA follows: TGTGCCAGCAGCTTAGTTCCAGGCCCTTATGGCTACACCTTC. This rearrangement joins TRBV7-8 to TRBJ1-2; unclear D gene. V lost 1 base to trimming and J lost 5 bases, with 11 bases between them. The CDR3 loop spans 14 amino acids. The germline V gene has CDR1 SGHVS and CDR2 FQNEAQ.